This T cell receptor (beta chain) was retrieved from a study of HIV-infected patients and healthy controls (dated by TCRdb to between 2013 and 2015). The study in broad terms: The question the study tested was whether immune perturbation and reconstitution could be captured by deep TCR repertoire sequencing of small blood samples from HIV patients.

Using SuperScript III with primers targeting the alpha and beta constant regions, 400 to 550 ng of RNA was reverse transcribed. Separate alpha and beta chain libraries were generated by chain-specific third strand synthesis with multiplexing indices. The protocol used a single primer pair to amplify all rearrangements within a chain, which avoided primer bias, and attached molecular barcodes to each cDNA molecule. T4 RNA Ligase 1 joined purified cDNA to a 5' RACE adapter that carried a random hexamer and the SP2 sequencing primer site. The authors primed second strand synthesis from the SP2 site with Phusion polymerase and used slow temperature ramps to favor optimal annealing. The 12-nucleotide barcode on each molecule comprised two random hexamer sequences, both introduced before amplification and concatenated. P5 and P7 adapter elements plus a second index were added in a short first PCR, which was followed by a roughly 21-cycle amplification PCR with P5s and P7 primers. The libraries went through roughly 28 PCR cycles in total, were quantified on a Qubit, were sized on a Bioanalyzer, and were diluted to 4 nM. The normalized libraries were sequenced on an Illumina MiSeq using 2 x 250 paired-end kits. Reverse transcription reactions were cleaned up on MinElute columns and eluted into about 11 ul Tris-Cl. Adapter ligations ran for 20 to 25 hours at 16 degrees C and were afterwards cleaned with AMPure XP beads at a 1:1 ratio. Per the source publication's procedure: Demultiplexed FASTQ files were processed with a modified Decombinator by which V, J, insert and barcode information was output. Sequences sharing a barcode but differing from the dominant sequence were discarded as errors, and barcodes clustered at Levenshtein distance 3 were counted to estimate original cDNA molecules. The R packages ineq, vegan, igraph and RCytoscape were used for downstream analyses, together with IMGT nomenclature and CDR3 definitions. The authors computed V gene usage over distinct sequences and counted each TCR a single time to avoid skew from clonal expansion. Whenever two unique CDR3 amino acid sequences within a donor differed by a single Levenshtein edit, similarity networks linked them. Published HIV-specific CDR3s (fewer than 100 alpha, 700 to 900 beta) and CMV-specific CDR3s (more than twelve alpha, under 300 beta) were assembled and queried against the repertoires. It was shown by random subsampling to size-matched repertoires that the decreased diversity of patients was not caused by their lower sequence numbers. TCRdb passed the public sequencing reads through fastp at Q25 and MiXCR, retaining productive beta sequences. A single entry per CDR3 protein holds the most common genes and DNA from its merged rows. The V and J calls follow TCRdb's processing rather than the paper's. The sample table records 15,000 to 18,000 distinct CDR3 sequences; around 7.7% of these occur just once. Roughly 8% of the sample belongs to the ten largest clones.

On the study overall, not on this receptor specifically: MAIT cell alpha-chain CDR3s were found at high frequency in healthy controls but were severely depleted in HIV+ repertoires. HIV-infected repertoires showed significantly elevated mean Gini indices relative to controls, which possibly reflects oligoclonality. Compared with controls, HIV-infected patients showed significantly different mean usage of eight alpha and eight beta V genes. Both the Jaccard index and the count of highly shared sequences showed that healthy controls shared more CDR3s between individuals than HIV+ patients did. HLA typing of donors was not performed in the study. Processing included only sixteen HIV-infected individuals, and this was regarded by the authors as a major limit on how widely the findings apply. Healthy control repertoires showed roughly threefold more distinct CDR3s and higher Shannon diversity than untreated HIV+ repertoires. Slight age and sex profile differences between the study cohorts did not explain the observed diversity differences. Most CMV-associated CDR3s became more frequent during therapy, although their change was not significant, whereas HIV-associated CDR3s showed a significant decrease in frequency. Size-matched repertoire data did not replicate the apparent post-therapy recovery of the Gini index in HIV-infected patients. Comparisons were complicated by unequal numbers of distinct sequences between patients and controls, and rare events from HIV-infected data were overweighted by size-matching. The dynamics of distinct T-cell subpopulations could not be separated, and sequencing depth was restricted, because whole blood was used. In the samples, alpha-beta chain pairing was left undetermined.

Since whole blood was used without any cell fractionation, the repertoire reflected all peripheral T cells in unsorted form. Ten uninfected healthy donors were sampled as controls, and about 40% of these ten donors were sampled twice two to three months apart. For RNA extraction, about 2.7 ml of peripheral blood was collected into Tempus tubes. Residual genomic DNA was removed with the TURBO-DNase kit and globin mRNA was depleted with GLOBINclear. According to the germline V gene, CDR1 reads SGHAT and CDR2 reads FQNNGV. The V end loses 6 bases and the J end loses 8 bases, and a stretch of 9 bases separates them. The CDR3 contains 11 residues, cysteine and phenylalanine counted. Of the read, only the CDR3 DNA is kept; its 33 bases are in frame from base 1. This clonotype appeared many times. Its antigen remains undetermined. Base qualities are not recorded, but no much larger clone differs from it by a single base.

The sequence was obtained from an adult in good health. The chain is assembled from TRBV11-2 and TRBJ2-3, with a tentative D call of TRBD1 or TRBD2, each matching 6 bases. The specimen was blood. CDR3 region: CASRGGGTQYF. Here is the DNA: TGTGCCAGCAGAGGGGGAGGTACGCAGTATTTT.